The source of this T cell receptor beta chain is a study of blood T cell repertoires in COVID-19. This clone was recorded only once. CDR1 SGHRS and CDR2 YFSETQ come from the germline V gene. This CDR3 has 19 residues. Trimming removed 0 bases from V and 0 bases from J; junction bases left unmatched: 8. TCRdb's table, derived via immunoSEQ multiplex PCR, lists solely in-frame clones and lacks some. The sample has approximately 97,000 clones; 80% to 95% are singletons. J is TRBJ2-6 and V is TRBV5-1; 8 bases align to TRBD1. This TCR derives from a man between 18 and 35 years old with acute or convalescent COVID-19. Material for sequencing was peripheral blood. CDR3 residues: CASSLGLGTGASGANVLTF. Here the CDR3 DNA reads TGCGCCAGCAGCTTGGGGCTGGGGACAGGAGCCTCTGGGGCCAACGTCCTGACTTTC.